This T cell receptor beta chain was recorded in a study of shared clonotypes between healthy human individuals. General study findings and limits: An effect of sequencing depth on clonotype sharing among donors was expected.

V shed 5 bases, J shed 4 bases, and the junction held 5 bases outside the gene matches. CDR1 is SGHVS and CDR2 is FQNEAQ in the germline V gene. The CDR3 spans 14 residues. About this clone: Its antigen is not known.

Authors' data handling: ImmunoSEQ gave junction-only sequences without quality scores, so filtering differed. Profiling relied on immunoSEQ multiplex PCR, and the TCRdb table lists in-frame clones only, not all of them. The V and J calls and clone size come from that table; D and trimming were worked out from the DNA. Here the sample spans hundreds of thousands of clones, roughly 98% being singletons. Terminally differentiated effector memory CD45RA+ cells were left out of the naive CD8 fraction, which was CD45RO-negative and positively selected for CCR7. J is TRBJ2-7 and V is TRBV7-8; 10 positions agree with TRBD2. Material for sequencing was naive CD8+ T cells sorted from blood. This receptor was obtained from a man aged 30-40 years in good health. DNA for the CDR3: TGTGCCAGCAGCGCCCGGACTAGCGGTTACGAGCAGTACTTC. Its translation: CASSARTSGYEQYF.